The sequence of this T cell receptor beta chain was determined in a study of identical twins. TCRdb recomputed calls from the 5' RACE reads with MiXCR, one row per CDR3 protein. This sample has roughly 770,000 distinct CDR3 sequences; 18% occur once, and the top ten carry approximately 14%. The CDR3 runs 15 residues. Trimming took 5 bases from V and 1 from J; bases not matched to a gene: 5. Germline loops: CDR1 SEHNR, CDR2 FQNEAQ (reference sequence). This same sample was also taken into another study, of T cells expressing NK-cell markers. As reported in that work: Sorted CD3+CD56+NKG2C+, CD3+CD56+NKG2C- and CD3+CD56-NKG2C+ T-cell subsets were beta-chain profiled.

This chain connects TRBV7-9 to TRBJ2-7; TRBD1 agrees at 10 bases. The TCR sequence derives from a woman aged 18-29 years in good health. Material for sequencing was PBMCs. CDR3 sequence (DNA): TGTGCCAGCAGCCTCTGGGGACAGGGGTCCTACGAGCAGTACTTC. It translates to CASSLWGQGSYEQYF.